The 4 T cell receptor beta chains reported below all come from one sample, sequenced in a study of pediatric ulcerative colitis. Sequencing used immunoSEQ multiplex PCR; TCRdb keeps in-frame clones, though not all of them. Of 32,000 or so clones in the sample, 82% were seen once. Material: blood. The receptors were sampled from a boy aged 5-17 years with severe ulcerative colitis.

The J gene is TRBJ1-5, the V gene TRBV4-1; D remains ambiguous. The germline CDR1 and CDR2 sequences are MGHRA and YSYEKL. The length of the CDR3 is 14 residues. V was shortened by 4 bases and J by 10 bases, with 17 bases between the two germline ends. CDR3 in amino acids: CASSLFHGSQPQHF. The CDR3 region has the DNA TGCGCCAGCAGCCTTTTTCATGGGTCGCAACCCCAGCATTTT.

CDR3 sequence reads: CASSLVSGDSSSYNEQFF. CDR3 nucleotide sequence: TGTGCCAGCAGCTTAGTCAGCGGGGACTCGAGCTCCTACAATGAGCAGTTCTTC. V and J are TRBV11-3 and TRBJ2-1, with 7 bases aligning to TRBD2. The CDR3 is 18 amino acids. V lost 1 base to trimming and J lost 0 bases; unmatched junction nucleotides: 9. The germline V gene has CDR1 SGHNT and CDR2 YENEEA.

This chain connects TRBV7-9 to TRBJ1-1, with 8 bases lining up with TRBD1. J lost 1 base, V lost 1 base, and 5 bases had no gene match. From germline, CDR1 is SEHNR and CDR2 FQNEAQ (reference sequence). The CDR3 has 16 amino acids. CDR3 region: CASSLGPGGENTEAFF. The CDR3 DNA reads as TGTGCCAGCAGCTTAGGGCCAGGGGGCGAGAACACTGAAGCTTTCTTT.

The genes are TRBV10-3 and TRBJ1-2, with 12 bases that match TRBD1. The ends lost 6 bases at V and 6 bases at J; junction bases unmatched: 11. This CDR3 contains 16 residues. The germline CDR1 and CDR2 sequences are ENHRY and SYGVKD. The CDR3 protein is CAISQRKGQGADGYTF. In DNA form, the CDR3 reads TGTGCCATCAGCCAAAGGAAGGGACAGGGGGCCGATGGCTACACCTTC.